This TCR beta chain was observed in a study of cytomegalovirus exposure and HLA in healthy donors. Germline CDR1 reads MNHEY; CDR2 reads SMNVEV (reference sequence). V was shortened by 6 bases and J by 8 bases, with 18 bases between the two germline ends. The CDR3 totals 14 residues. Clones were sequenced by immunoSEQ multiplex PCR, and TCRdb holds only the in-frame ones, with some missing. There are some 86,000 clones in the sample; roughly 93% occur only once, and about 3.8% lies in the top ten. This TCR was recovered from a woman in her twenties or thirties in good health and CMV-seronegative. This chain links TRBV27 with TRBJ2-3; no reliable D call. The sample taken for sequencing was PBMCs. The CDR3 loop is CASSLIPGHGTQYF. CDR3 nucleotides: TGTGCCAGCAGCCTTATCCCGGGTCACGGTACGCAGTATTTT.